The source of this TCR beta chain is a study of vaccination and CD4 T cells after COVID-19. Study-wide points: When vaccine-specific clones from convalescent patients were examined, 304 of 307 were spike mono-reactive. Only post-vaccination samples contained a median about 86% of the reactive clones in convalescent patients.

The Oncomine TCR Beta short-read assay was applied to DNA of cultured CD4+ T cells. TCRdb called the PCR reads again in MiXCR, with one record for every CDR3 protein. Of 15,000 or so distinct CDR3 sequences in the sample, about 54% were seen once. Germline CDR1 and CDR2: SGHTA and FQGTGA. The CDR3 has 17 residues. J gave up 5 bases and V 5 bases, and 9 bases lay outside the gene matches. Treatment of the sample: approximately 11-day PBMC culture with coronavirus spike peptide pools or control peptides (ViraFEST assay). Following a culture period (approximately 9 days), negative selection was used to isolate CD4+ T cells. Points on this clonotype: Antigen specificity is unknown.

Sequencing was performed on CD4+ T cells from blood, cultured in vitro. V gene TRBV7-3 combines with J gene TRBJ2-1; 13 bases line up with TRBD2. This receptor was obtained from a human donor who had recovered from COVID-19. The CDR3 protein is CASSPTPGLAGDNEQFF. Here the CDR3 DNA reads TGTGCCAGCAGCCCAACGCCCGGACTAGCGGGGGACAATGAGCAGTTCTTC.